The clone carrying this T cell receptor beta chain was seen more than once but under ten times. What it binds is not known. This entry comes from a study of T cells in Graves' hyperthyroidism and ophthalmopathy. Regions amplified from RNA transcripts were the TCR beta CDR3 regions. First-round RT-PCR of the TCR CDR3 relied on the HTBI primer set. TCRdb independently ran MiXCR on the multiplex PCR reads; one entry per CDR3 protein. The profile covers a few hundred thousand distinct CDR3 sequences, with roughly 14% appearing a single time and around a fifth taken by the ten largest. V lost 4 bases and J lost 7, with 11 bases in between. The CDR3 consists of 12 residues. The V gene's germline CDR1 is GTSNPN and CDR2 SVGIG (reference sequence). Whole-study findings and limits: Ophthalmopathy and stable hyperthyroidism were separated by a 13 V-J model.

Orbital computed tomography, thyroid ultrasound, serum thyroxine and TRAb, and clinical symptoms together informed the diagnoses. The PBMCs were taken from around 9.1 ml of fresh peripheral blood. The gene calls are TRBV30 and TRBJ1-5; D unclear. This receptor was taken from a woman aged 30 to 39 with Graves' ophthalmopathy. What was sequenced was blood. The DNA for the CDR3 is TGTGCCTGGAACACAAACGACCAGCCCCAGCATTTT. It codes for CAWNTNDQPQHF.